This T cell receptor (beta chain) comes out of a study of T-cell reconstitution after alpha-beta-depleted transplantation in children. Findings and limits, study-wide: Reports say that about two months after transplant, the alpha-beta T cells came out of several hundred graft clones that had expanded. A year had passed since transplant, and T-cell counts and diversity by then came mostly from newly produced T cells. Recipient T cells and thymic progenitors that survived were the source of the high TCRbeta diversity seen at day 60 in some patients.

The TCRbeta library incorporated unique molecular identifiers. TCRdb re-called the PCR reads with MiXCR, one entry per CDR3 protein. The sample has 60,000 to 70,000 distinct CDR3 sequences; 4.9% are singletons. This clonotype was seen many times. The antigen is undetermined. Trimming removed 7 bases from V and 7 bases from J; junction bases left unmatched: 13. Germline V gives CDR1 MNHEY, CDR2 SVGEGT. The CDR3 runs to 14 residues. The material sequenced was PBMCs, mostly from graft donor cells, taken 180 days after TCRalphabeta/CD19-depleted stem cell transplant. This chain uses TRBV6-2 or TRBV6-3 with TRBJ2-7; 7 nucleotides agree with TRBD2. The TCR was taken from a boy under three years old who had a stem cell transplant for acute myeloid leukemia, so the T cells may come from the graft donor. The CDR3, as DNA: TGTGCCAGCACTCGGACTAGGCTGAGGGAGGAGCAGTACTTC. It translates to CASTRTRLREEQYF.